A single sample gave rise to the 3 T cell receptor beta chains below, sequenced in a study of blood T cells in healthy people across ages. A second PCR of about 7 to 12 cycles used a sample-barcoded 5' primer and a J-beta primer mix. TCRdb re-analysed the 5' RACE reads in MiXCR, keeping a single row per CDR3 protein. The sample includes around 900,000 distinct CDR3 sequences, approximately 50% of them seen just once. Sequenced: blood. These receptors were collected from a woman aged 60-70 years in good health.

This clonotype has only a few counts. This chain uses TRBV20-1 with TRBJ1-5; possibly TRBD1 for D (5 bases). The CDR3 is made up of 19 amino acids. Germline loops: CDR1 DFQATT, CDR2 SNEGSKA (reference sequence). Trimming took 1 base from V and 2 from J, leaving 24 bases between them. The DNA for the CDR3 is TGCAGTGCTAGAGCCCGCCTGCTGGGCAGGGTTGGTGGCAATCAGCCCCAGCATTTT. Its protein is CSARARLLGRVGGNQPQHF.

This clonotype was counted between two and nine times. The CDR3 DNA is TGCGCCAGCAGCTTGAATACGGTCGCCCGGATATCGGGCTACACCTTC. The encoded protein is CASSLNTVARISGYTF. The chain employs TRBV5-1 and TRBJ1-2; D uncertain. Trimming pared 1 base from V and 8 bases from J, leaving 21 bases between. The CDR3 is made up of 16 amino acids. Germline V CDR1 and CDR2: SGHRS, YFSETQ.

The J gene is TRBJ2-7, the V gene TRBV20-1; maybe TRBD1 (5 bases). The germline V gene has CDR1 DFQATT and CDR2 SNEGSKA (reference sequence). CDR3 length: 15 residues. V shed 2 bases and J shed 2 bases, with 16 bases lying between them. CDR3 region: CSARWGNTLPYEQYF. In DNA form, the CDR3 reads TGCAGTGCTAGATGGGGCAATACTCTTCCCTACGAGCAGTACTTC.